This TCR beta chain was recovered during a study of neurological immune-mediated disorders. Findings and limits, study-wide: On phylogenetic grouping, the repertoires of 18 of 34 multiple sclerosis patients fell within one related-CDR3 cluster, constituting a possible signature. Expanded clones shared no identical CDR3 amino acid sequences across subjects, which suggested private TCR-beta repertoires in all groups.

The cDNA was synthesized by 5'RACE incorporating 10-nucleotide random UMIs. Over 200 million TCR-beta sequences, together covering 15-18 subjects, were produced by every individual sequencing run that was carried out. MiXCR was run by TCRdb on the 5' RACE reads, yielding one entry per CDR3 protein. The table lists 87,000 or so distinct CDR3 sequences, roughly 3.5% of them singletons, with under 3.5% in the top ten. This clonotype was recorded many times. Its antigen is unidentified. This sequence originates from a woman between 45 and 60 years old with multiple sclerosis. The sample consisted of PBMCs.

The CDR3 DNA follows: TGTGCCAGCAGGGCCGGGTTGGAGCAGTTCTTC. It is translated as CASRAGLEQFF. V is TRBV25-1 and J is TRBJ2-1, with D unclear. The CDR3 consists of 11 residues. V was clipped by 6 bases and J by 10 bases, with 10 bases between them. Germline CDR1 MGHDK, CDR2 SYGVNS.